These 21 T cell receptor beta chains were all obtained from the same sample, sequenced in a study of blood T cell repertoires in COVID-19. Profiling relied on immunoSEQ multiplex PCR, and the TCRdb table lists in-frame clones only, not all of them. This sample yields under 350,000 clones, of which 85% are seen a single time; 7.2% belongs to the top ten. The sequencing input was peripheral blood. The receptor source for this set is a human donor in a cohort sampled during active COVID-19.

This clone turned up a few times. The chain links TRBV24-1 to TRBJ1-5; D not certain. In germline, CDR1 is KGHDR, CDR2 SFDVKD. The length of the CDR3 is 18 residues. V was pared by 3 bases and J by 6 bases, with 23 bases between. The CDR3 protein is CATSDTHPTGVWVQPQHF. In DNA, the CDR3 is TGTGCCACCAGTGATACACATCCCACCGGGGTATGGGTTCAGCCCCAGCATTTT.

The chain carries TRBV6-1 and TRBJ1-2, with 8 positions matching TRBD1. Germline-derived CDR1 and CDR2 are MNHNS and SASEGT. V gave up 4 bases and J gave up 9 bases; unmatched junction bases: 16. The CDR3 runs to 16 residues. The CDR3 region is CASSVIRGQPSIRYTF. Here the CDR3 DNA reads TGTGCCAGCAGTGTTATCAGGGGGCAGCCATCCATTCGCTACACCTTC.

The chain carries TRBV6-1 and TRBJ1-1, with D possibly TRBD1 on 6 matching bases. The CDR3 covers 12 residues. The germline CDR1 and CDR2 sequences are MNHNS and SASEGT. Trimming removed 3 bases from V and 5 bases from J, with 7 bases in between. This chain's CDR3 is CASSDDRTEAFF. The DNA of the CDR3 is TGTGCCAGCAGTGACGACAGGACTGAAGCTTTCTTT.

The rearrangement uses TRBV4-2 and TRBJ2-7; possibly TRBD2 for D (6 bases). V lost 3 bases to trimming and J lost 5 bases, with 11 bases between them. CDR1 and CDR2 (germline): LGHNA, YNFKEQ. The CDR3 length is 13 residues. Here the CDR3 reads CASSHGGNDEQYF. CDR3 in DNA: TGTGCCAGCAGCCATGGGGGGAACGACGAGCAGTACTTC.

This clone was picked up many times. The genes are TRBV11-3 and TRBJ2-1; a possible D gene is TRBD1 (5 bases). Trimming took off 5 bases at V and 4 bases at J, with 9 bases between the two ends. CDR3 length equals 13 residues. Germline V CDR1 and CDR2: SGHNT, YENEEA. DNA of the CDR3: TGTGCCAGCAGCACGACAGATTACAATGAGCAGTTCTTC. This encodes CASSTTDYNEQFF.

Of note for this clone: Other DNA sequences in this sample translate to the same CDR3. This chain uses TRBV12-3 or TRBV12-4 with TRBJ2-7; D is ambiguous. V lost 4 bases, J lost 3 bases, and 4 bases lay in between. The length of the CDR3 is 11 residues. CDR3 in amino acids: CASSSSYEQYF. The DNA for the CDR3 is TGTGCCAGCAGTTCGAGCTACGAGCAGTACTTC.

J is TRBJ2-7 and V is TRBV15; 7 bases are shared with TRBD2. The CDR3 sequence is 15 residues long. Germline V gives CDR1 LNHNV, CDR2 YYDKDF (reference sequence). V shed 0 bases, J shed 3 bases, and the junction held 5 bases outside the gene matches. DNA of the CDR3: TGTGCCACCAGCAGAGATGGGGGGGGAGGCTACGAGCAGTACTTC. Residues: CATSRDGGGGYEQYF.

The chain combines TRBV7-3 with TRBJ1-1, with TRBD1 as a possible D gene (6 bases). The germline gives CDR1 SGHTA, CDR2 FQGTGA. V dropped 0 bases and J dropped 4 bases, with 12 bases sitting between them. The CDR3 has 15 residues. The CDR3, as DNA: TGTGCCAGCAGCTTAACAGGGGGAGGGGGCACTGAAGCTTTCTTT. Translation gives CASSLTGGGGTEAFF.

The V call is TRBV24-1, the J call TRBJ2-7; a weak D match, TRBD2 (6 bases). Germline V gene sequence: CDR1 KGHDR, CDR2 SFDVKD. This CDR3 comprises 13 residues. V lost 5 bases and J 6 bases, leaving 13 bases between the germline ends. CDR3 residues: CATSVGTYSEQYF. Here the CDR3 DNA reads TGTGCCACCAGTGTCGGGACTTACTCCGAGCAGTACTTC.

The genes are TRBV6-5 and TRBJ2-2; tentative D call: TRBD2 (5 bases). In germline, CDR1 is MNHEY, CDR2 SVGAGI. The V and J ends lost 2 bases and 7 bases respectively, with 14 bases between them. There are 15 residues in the CDR3. CDR3 region: CASSYDRTEGGELFF. CDR3 nucleotides: TGTGCCAGCAGTTACGACCGGACCGAGGGCGGGGAGCTGTTTTTT.

The chain links TRBV6-1 to TRBJ1-1; the match to TRBD1 covers 7 bases. V lost 2 bases and J lost 0; bases outside the gene matches: 3. This CDR3 has 15 amino acids. Germline assignment: CDR1 MNHNS and CDR2 SASEGT. DNA for the CDR3: TGTGCCAGCAGTGAACAAGGGGGCTTGAACACTGAAGCTTTCTTT. Translation: CASSEQGGLNTEAFF.

The rearrangement joins TRBV12-5 to TRBJ1-4, with D unresolved. The germline gives CDR1 LGHNT, CDR2 FRNRAP. The CDR3 covers 12 residues. The V end was cut by 6 bases, the J end by 8 bases, with 10 bases between. CDR3 loop: CASGLQWEKLFF. The CDR3 nucleotides are TGTGCTAGTGGCCTACAGTGGGAAAAACTGTTTTTT.

The V and J genes are TRBV3-1 (or the pseudogene TRBV3-2) and TRBJ1-2; maybe TRBD1 (5 bases). Germline V gives CDR1 LGHDT, CDR2 YNNKEL (reference sequence). The CDR3 sequence is 13 residues long. The germline V and J ends were trimmed by 5 bases and 7 bases, with 14 bases remaining between them. The CDR3 sequence: CASSSGLDAGYTF. CDR3 nucleotides: TGTGCCAGCAGCTCGGGACTGGATGCTGGCTACACCTTC.

The gene calls are TRBV11-3 and TRBJ1-5; perhaps TRBD1 as D (6 bases). The CDR3 consists of 14 residues. Germline V gene lookup returns CDR1 SGHNT and CDR2 YENEEA. Trimming left V 0 bases short and J 9 bases short, with 12 bases between. This chain's CDR3 is CASSLDPRGRPQHF. CDR3 coding DNA: TGTGCCAGCAGCTTAGATCCCAGGGGCCGGCCCCAGCATTTT.

This sequence joins TRBV9 and TRBJ2-7; D unclear. Between the trimmed V and J ends, which lost 0 bases and 6 bases, there was a span of 10 bases. Germline CDR1 is SGDLS and CDR2 is YYNGEE. The CDR3 has 13 amino acids. DNA of the CDR3: TGTGCCAGCAGCGTAGGGTCCGGGTTCGAGCAGTACTTC. Translation: CASSVGSGFEQYF. The complete variable domain, with remaining parts taken from reference TRBV9 and TRBJ2-7, reads DSGVTQTPKHLITATGQRVTLRCSPRSGDLSVYWYQQSLDQGLQFLIQYYNGEERAKGNILERFSAQQFPDLHSELNLSSLELGDSALYFCASSVGSGFEQYFGPGTRLTVT.

The chain combines TRBV9 with TRBJ2-5; the match to TRBD1 covers 7 bases. Germline V lookup: CDR1 SGDLS, CDR2 YYNGEE. The ends lost 0 bases at V and 1 base at J; junction bases unmatched: 3. The CDR3 is 15 residues long. The CDR3 sequence is CASSVGGGAQETQYF. In DNA form, the CDR3 reads TGTGCCAGCAGCGTAGGAGGGGGCGCCCAAGAGACCCAGTACTTC.

The rearrangement links TRBV14 to TRBJ2-7; no clear D gene. CDR1 is SGHDN, CDR2 FVKESK, per germline. The CDR3 totals 14 residues. V lost 0 bases to trimming and J lost 0 bases, with 6 bases between them. The CDR3 reads CASSQDYTSYEQYF. In DNA form, the CDR3 reads TGTGCCAGCAGCCAAGACTATACCTCCTACGAGCAGTACTTC.

CDR3 amino acids: CASSPQEFNYGYTF. The CDR3 DNA reads as TGTGCCAGCAGCCCCCAAGAGTTTAACTATGGCTACACCTTC. This chain connects TRBV7-6 to TRBJ1-2; no firm D call. Trimming shortened V by 5 bases and J by 1 base, and 11 bases separated the two germline ends. The length of the CDR3 is 14 residues. Germline V lookup: CDR1 SGHVS, CDR2 FNYEAQ.

V and J are TRBV7-9 and TRBJ1-1; the match to TRBD1 covers 7 bases. Germline trimming cut 5 bases from V and 5 bases from J; bases unmatched to any gene: 11. Germline values: CDR1 SEHNR, CDR2 FQNEAQ (reference sequence). This CDR3 has 15 residues. The CDR3 DNA reads as TGTGCCAGCAGCCAGACGATCAGGGGGAGAACTGAAGCTTTCTTT. As protein: CASSQTIRGRTEAFF.

The table lists this clone with a few counts. The chain joins TRBV27 to TRBJ1-5; D is unclear. V was cut by 2 bases and J by 9 bases, with 17 bases left in between. From germline, CDR1 is MNHEY and CDR2 SMNVEV (reference sequence). There are 15 residues in the CDR3. The CDR3 nucleotides are TGTGCCAGCAGTTTAGACAAATCCTCCTTCACGCCCCAGCATTTT. Amino acids: CASSLDKSSFTPQHF.

The genes are TRBV4-1 and TRBJ2-7; TRBD1 aligns across 9 bases. This CDR3 has 15 residues. Unmatched junction bases numbered 11, after V lost 4 bases and J lost 7 bases. Germline V gene data show CDR1 as MGHRA and CDR2 as YSYEKL. The CDR3: CASSRGTGFSREQYF. DNA for the CDR3: TGCGCCAGCAGCCGGGGGACAGGGTTTTCGCGGGAGCAGTACTTC.